The rows below give T cell receptor beta chains drawn from one sample of a study of T cell responses to AZD1222 COVID-19 vaccine. Method: immunoSEQ multiplex PCR; TCRdb's copy keeps in-frame clones and lacks some. The sample records roughly 100,000 clones, 80% to 90% being singletons. This material consisted of peripheral blood, taken 28 days after the second AZD1222 dose. The receptors here all came from an adult who received the AZD1222 COVID-19 vaccine. Both conserved end residues are trimmed from each CDR3. Rows give clone size only sometimes, using once, few, many, or a class for an expanded clone.

abundance	j_gene	v_gene	len	CDR3aa
few	TRBJ1-2	TRBV6-5	12	AAATNPLNYGYT
-	TRBJ2-3	TRBV7-7	12	ASSPGSFTDTQY
-	TRBJ2-5	TRBV11-2	9	ASSLAVTQY
-	TRBJ2-3	TRBV5-1	12	ASSPFQGADTQY
-	TRBJ2-4	TRBV5-1	15	ASSWGLAGLAKNIQY
-	TRBJ1-2	TRBV5-1	13	ASSLEGSANYGYT
-	TRBJ2-1	TRBV14	18	ASSQPGLAGVGWVYNEQF
-	TRBJ2-6	TRBV5-1	14	ASSLVPGAGANVLT
-	TRBJ1-4	TRBV28	10	ASSWDRETLF
once	TRBJ2-7	TRBV7-2	11	ASRGASSYEQY
-	TRBJ1-6	TRBV27	12	ASSQDRVGSPLH
-	TRBJ2-3	TRBV19	12	ASTPAGVGDTQY
once	TRBJ2-1	TRBV10-3	12	AISSGQFNNEQF
once	TRBJ1-5	TRBV28	13	ASSFPQGQGQPQH
-	TRBJ1-4	TRBV12-3/TRBV12-4	11	ASSPRTYEKLF
-	TRBJ1-4	TRBV18	15	ASSPGRGASTNEKLF
-	TRBJ1-1	TRBV6-5	11	ATMIRGGGEAF
-	TRBJ1-2	TRBV5-5	15	ASSSLLKGQGIYGYT
-	TRBJ1-1	TRBV27	15	ASSINTGSGGKSEAF
-	TRBJ2-1	TRBV19	16	ASSPPSGLAGYYNEQF
-	TRBJ2-1	TRBV14	10	ASSRGGNEQF
-	TRBJ2-7	TRBV28	12	ASSLYRVANEQY
-	TRBJ2-7	TRBV9	13	ASSVETSGRGEQY
-	TRBJ2-7	TRBV5-5	12	ASSLQGLFYEQY
few	TRBJ2-2	TRBV5-6	10	ASTGNTGELF
-	TRBJ2-7	TRBV11-2	13	ASSLRGRLYFEQY
-	TRBJ1-5	TRBV27	15	ASSLFPDRGQSQPQH
-	TRBJ1-6	TRBV10-3	14	AISESTGTANSPLH
-	TRBJ2-3	TRBV19	11	ASSRAREGTQY
-	TRBJ1-5	TRBV6-5	12	ASSPERSNQPQH
-	TRBJ2-1	TRBV12-5	16	ASGFGVGGPGDNNEQF
-	TRBJ2-1	TRBV7-8	11	ASSFILADEQF
-	TRBJ2-6	TRBV7-2	14	ASSLDGRSGANVLT
-	TRBJ1-2	TRBV9	13	ASSVGGPLNYGYT
-	TRBJ1-2	TRBV7-2	13	ASSLAGQGPYGYT
-	TRBJ2-7	TRBV6-5	13	ASSYSLSSSYEQY
-	TRBJ2-3	TRBV7-2	15	ASSLGFLAGYGDTQY
-	TRBJ2-2	TRBV6-5	12	ASKKRRNTGELF
-	TRBJ2-6	TRBV9	12	ASSVISGANVLT
-	TRBJ2-7	TRBV10-3	11	AISEGGVHEQY
-	TRBJ2-7	TRBV6-5	11	ASNGLAGSEQY
-	TRBJ2-7	TRBV7-9	11	ASSLEGVGEQY
-	TRBJ1-3	TRBV9	15	ASSYGPILSSGNTIY
-	TRBJ2-1	TRBV6-6	13	AADRDGTTAHEQF
once	TRBJ1-4	TRBV4-1	14	ASSRTGSIRNEKLF
-	TRBJ2-5	TRBV24-1	16	ATSDPQGLAGSQETQY
-	TRBJ2-1	TRBV7-9	10	ASSFPGGVQF
-	TRBJ2-3	TRBV5-1	12	ASVERENTDTQY
few	TRBJ2-7	TRBV6-6	9	ASKFLGEQY
-	TRBJ2-2	TRBV2	13	ASSTQGALTGELF
-	TRBJ2-1	TRBV28	16	ASSSGPLAGFSYNEQF
-	TRBJ1-1	TRBV5-5	14	ASSGGPGRGYTEAF
-	TRBJ2-7	TRBV5-1	14	ASSLDGGGLSYEQY
-	TRBJ2-2	TRBV5-4	12	ASSLGGGAGELF
-	TRBJ2-7	TRBV10-3	11	AISDSVSYEQY
-	TRBJ1-1	TRBV19	11	ASGNSRNTEAF
-	TRBJ1-1	TRBV18	9	ASHRADRAF
-	TRBJ1-1	TRBV5-1	15	ASSLAKTGMANTEAF